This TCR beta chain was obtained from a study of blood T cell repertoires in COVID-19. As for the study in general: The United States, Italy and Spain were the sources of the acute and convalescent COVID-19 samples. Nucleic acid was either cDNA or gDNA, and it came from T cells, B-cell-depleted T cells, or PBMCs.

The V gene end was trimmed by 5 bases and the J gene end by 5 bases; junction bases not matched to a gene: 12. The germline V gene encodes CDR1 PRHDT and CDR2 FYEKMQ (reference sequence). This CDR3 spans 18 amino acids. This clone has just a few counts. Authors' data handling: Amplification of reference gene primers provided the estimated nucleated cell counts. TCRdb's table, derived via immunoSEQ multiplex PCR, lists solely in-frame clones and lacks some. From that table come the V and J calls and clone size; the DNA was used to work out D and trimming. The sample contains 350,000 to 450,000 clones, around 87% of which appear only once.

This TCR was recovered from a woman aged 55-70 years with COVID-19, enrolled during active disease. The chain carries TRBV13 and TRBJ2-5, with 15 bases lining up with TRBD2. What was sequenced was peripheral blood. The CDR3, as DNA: TGTGCCAGCAGCCCTCGCTGGACTAGCGGGGGGGCCAGGGAGACCCAGTACTTC. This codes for CASSPRWTSGGARETQYF.